The rows below give T cell receptor beta chains drawn from one sample of a study of blood T cell repertoires in COVID-19. The assay was immunoSEQ multiplex PCR, and TCRdb's table has in-frame clones only and misses some. The sample lists roughly 150,000 clones, 84% occurring once. Input material: peripheral blood. These receptors originate from a man between 65 and 80 years old with active or convalescent COVID-19. CDR3s include the opening cysteine and the closing phenylalanine or tryptophan. Each record gives: J gene, clone size, D gene, V gene, CDR3 DNA, CDR3 protein. A D gene is named only where the DNA matches it firmly. The size entry is marked missing in some rows and otherwise reads once, few, many or a size class.

>TRBJ2-7|few|TRBD1|TRBV6-2/TRBV6-3
TGTGCCAGCAGTTACTTATCCGGGACAGGGGTCTACGAGCAGTACTTC
CASSYLSGTGVYEQYF
>TRBJ1-1|NA|NA|TRBV9
TGTGCCAGCAGCGCATTCGCGGGGCAGAACACTGAAGCTTTCTTT
CASSAFAGQNTEAFF
>TRBJ1-2|few|TRBD1|TRBV5-1
TGCGCCAGCAGCTACGGACAGGGGGGCTATGGCTACACCTTC
CASSYGQGGYGYTF
>TRBJ1-1|NA|NA|TRBV18
TGTGCCAGCTCACCACGGGGGACTTTACTGAACACTGAAGCTTTCTTT
CASSPRGTLLNTEAFF
>TRBJ2-7|NA|NA|TRBV6-5
TGTGCCAGCAGTTATACCCAGGCCTACGAGCAGTACTTC
CASSYTQAYEQYF
>TRBJ1-1|few|NA|TRBV6-5
TGTGCCAGCAGTTACTCTCGAGCGTTGAACACTGAAGCTTTCTTT
CASSYSRALNTEAFF
>TRBJ1-3|NA|TRBD1|TRBV11-3
TGTGCCAGCAGCGCGAACCGGGACAGAGGAAACACCATATATTTT
CASSANRDRGNTIYF
>TRBJ2-1|NA|TRBD2|TRBV4-3
TGCGCCAGCAGCCAAAGATCGGGGGGGATGTACAATGAGCAGTTCTTC
CASSQRSGGMYNEQFF
>TRBJ2-5|NA|NA|TRBV5-4
TGTGCCAGCAGCTTGGGACACCTCCAAGAGACCCAGTACTTC
CASSLGHLQETQYF
>TRBJ1-3|NA|NA|TRBV6-5
TGTGCCAGCAGTTACGGACAGATCTCTGGAAACACCATATATTTT
CASSYGQISGNTIYF
>TRBJ2-5|NA|TRBD2|TRBV5-1
TGCGCCAGCAGCTTGGGGCCGGCTAGCGGGAGTGAGACCCAGTACTTC
CASSLGPASGSETQYF
>TRBJ1-5|NA|NA|TRBV19
TGTGCCTCCAGTAGGAAGGGGCGGTCAAATCAGCCCCAGCATTTT
CASSRKGRSNQPQHF
>TRBJ2-2|NA|TRBD2|TRBV11-3
TGTGCCAGCAGCTTAAGAGGGACTAGGGGGAACACCGGGGAGCTGTTTTTT
CASSLRGTRGNTGELFF
>TRBJ2-1|NA|NA|TRBV24-1
TGTGCCACCAGTGATCCCATCGCGGGATCCTACAATGAGCAGTTCTTC
CATSDPIAGSYNEQFF
>TRBJ1-1|NA|NA|TRBV10-3
TGTGCCATCAGCACACAGGAGAACACTGAAGCTTTCTTT
CAISTQENTEAFF
>TRBJ1-2|NA|NA|TRBV19
TGTGCCAGTAGTAAGCAGGTCCTGTTTGGCTACACCTTC
CASSKQVLFGYTF
>TRBJ1-3|NA|NA|TRBV11-2
TGTGCCAGCAGCTTGGGCAGCGGGTACCTCGAAGGCACCATATATTTT
CASSLGSGYLEGTIYF
>TRBJ2-5|NA|NA|TRBV3-1/TRBV3-2
TGTGCCAGCAGCCACGACAGGTCTCAAGCAGAGACCCAGTACTTC
CASSHDRSQAETQYF
>TRBJ2-1|NA|TRBD1|TRBV27
TGTGCCAGCAGTTCGACAGGGACCTACAATGAGCAGTTCTTC
CASSSTGTYNEQFF
>TRBJ2-3|NA|NA|TRBV27
TGTGCCAGCGGGCGCACAGATACGCAGTATTTT
CASGRTDTQYF
>TRBJ1-1|NA|NA|TRBV7-2
TGTGCCAGCCTCGTTGGGGGCGGGGGGCACACTGAAGCTTTCTTT
CASLVGGGGHTEAFF
>TRBJ1-1|NA|NA|TRBV29-1
TGCAGCCTCACGAGGGATAACACTGAAGCTTTCTTT
CSLTRDNTEAFF
>TRBJ1-4|NA|NA|TRBV3-1/TRBV3-2
TGTGCCAGCAGCCAAGTGAGGGGGAGCTACGAAAAACTGTTTTTT
CASSQVRGSYEKLFF
>TRBJ1-2|NA|NA|TRBV9
TGTGCCAGCAGCGCTCACAGAGACTATGGCTACACCTTC
CASSAHRDYGYTF